This TCR beta chain was found in a study of shared clonotypes between healthy human individuals. Study conclusions and caveats: Clonotypes that were shared across a few donors made up 4% to 6% of naive CD4 clonotypes. Lower generation probabilities were found for non-shared clonotypes than for those shared by all four donors.

The table came from immunoSEQ multiplex PCR; TCRdb's copy has only in-frame clones and leaves some out. The repertoire holds under 2,000,000 clones, with about 95% as singletons. Naive CD8 populations comprised CD45RO-negative cells positively selected for CCR7, excluding terminally differentiated effector memory CD45RA+ cells. With regard to this clone: Its antigen remains unidentified. Different DNA sequences within this sample yield the same CDR3.

Sequenced input: naive CD8+ T cells sorted from blood. The TCR comes from a man aged 18 to 29 in good health.

CDR3 in DNA: TGTGCCAGCAGCGTCAGGGGAAGCTCCTACGAGCAGTACTTC. Translating it yields CASSVRGSSYEQYF. This rearrangement joins TRBV9 to TRBJ2-7, with a weak D call TRBD1 (6 bases). This CDR3 is 14 amino acids long. The V gene lost 2 bases and the J gene lost 0 bases, with 9 bases spanning the gap. CDR1 and CDR2 from the germline V gene are SGDLS and YYNGEE.